This T cell receptor beta chain was obtained from a study of T cell changes during pregnancy in multiple sclerosis. Libraries were prepared by immunoSEQ multiplex PCR; TCRdb keeps only in-frame clonotypes and omits some of them. Among about 100,000 clones listed, approximately 90% were seen once. The source is a female donor with multiple sclerosis, enrolled in a pregnancy study. Sequences were derived from peripheral blood, sampled in the second trimester of pregnancy.

CDR3 DNA: TGTGCCAGTAGTATACCGGGGACAGGGCGTAGGAATGAGCAGTTCTTC. Protein product: CASSIPGTGRRNEQFF. The gene calls are TRBV19 and TRBJ2-1, with TRBD1 matching over 9 bases. Germline trimming cut 2 bases from V and 7 bases from J; bases unmatched to any gene: 9. CDR3 size: 16 residues. Germline V gives CDR1 LNHDA, CDR2 SQIVND (reference sequence).